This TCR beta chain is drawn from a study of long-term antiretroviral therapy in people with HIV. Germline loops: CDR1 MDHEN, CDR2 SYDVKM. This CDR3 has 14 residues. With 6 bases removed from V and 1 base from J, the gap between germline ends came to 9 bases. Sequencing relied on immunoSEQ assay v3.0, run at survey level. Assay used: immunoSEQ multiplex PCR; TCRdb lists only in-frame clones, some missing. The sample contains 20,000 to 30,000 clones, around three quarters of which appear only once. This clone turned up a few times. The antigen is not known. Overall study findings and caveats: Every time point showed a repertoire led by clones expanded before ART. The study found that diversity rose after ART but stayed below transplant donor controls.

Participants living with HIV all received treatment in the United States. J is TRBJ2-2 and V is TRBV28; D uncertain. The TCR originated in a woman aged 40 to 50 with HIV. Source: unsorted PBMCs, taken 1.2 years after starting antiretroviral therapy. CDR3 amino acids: CASRIQMNTGELFF. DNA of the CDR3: TGTGCCAGCAGGATCCAAATGAACACCGGGGAGCTGTTTTTT.